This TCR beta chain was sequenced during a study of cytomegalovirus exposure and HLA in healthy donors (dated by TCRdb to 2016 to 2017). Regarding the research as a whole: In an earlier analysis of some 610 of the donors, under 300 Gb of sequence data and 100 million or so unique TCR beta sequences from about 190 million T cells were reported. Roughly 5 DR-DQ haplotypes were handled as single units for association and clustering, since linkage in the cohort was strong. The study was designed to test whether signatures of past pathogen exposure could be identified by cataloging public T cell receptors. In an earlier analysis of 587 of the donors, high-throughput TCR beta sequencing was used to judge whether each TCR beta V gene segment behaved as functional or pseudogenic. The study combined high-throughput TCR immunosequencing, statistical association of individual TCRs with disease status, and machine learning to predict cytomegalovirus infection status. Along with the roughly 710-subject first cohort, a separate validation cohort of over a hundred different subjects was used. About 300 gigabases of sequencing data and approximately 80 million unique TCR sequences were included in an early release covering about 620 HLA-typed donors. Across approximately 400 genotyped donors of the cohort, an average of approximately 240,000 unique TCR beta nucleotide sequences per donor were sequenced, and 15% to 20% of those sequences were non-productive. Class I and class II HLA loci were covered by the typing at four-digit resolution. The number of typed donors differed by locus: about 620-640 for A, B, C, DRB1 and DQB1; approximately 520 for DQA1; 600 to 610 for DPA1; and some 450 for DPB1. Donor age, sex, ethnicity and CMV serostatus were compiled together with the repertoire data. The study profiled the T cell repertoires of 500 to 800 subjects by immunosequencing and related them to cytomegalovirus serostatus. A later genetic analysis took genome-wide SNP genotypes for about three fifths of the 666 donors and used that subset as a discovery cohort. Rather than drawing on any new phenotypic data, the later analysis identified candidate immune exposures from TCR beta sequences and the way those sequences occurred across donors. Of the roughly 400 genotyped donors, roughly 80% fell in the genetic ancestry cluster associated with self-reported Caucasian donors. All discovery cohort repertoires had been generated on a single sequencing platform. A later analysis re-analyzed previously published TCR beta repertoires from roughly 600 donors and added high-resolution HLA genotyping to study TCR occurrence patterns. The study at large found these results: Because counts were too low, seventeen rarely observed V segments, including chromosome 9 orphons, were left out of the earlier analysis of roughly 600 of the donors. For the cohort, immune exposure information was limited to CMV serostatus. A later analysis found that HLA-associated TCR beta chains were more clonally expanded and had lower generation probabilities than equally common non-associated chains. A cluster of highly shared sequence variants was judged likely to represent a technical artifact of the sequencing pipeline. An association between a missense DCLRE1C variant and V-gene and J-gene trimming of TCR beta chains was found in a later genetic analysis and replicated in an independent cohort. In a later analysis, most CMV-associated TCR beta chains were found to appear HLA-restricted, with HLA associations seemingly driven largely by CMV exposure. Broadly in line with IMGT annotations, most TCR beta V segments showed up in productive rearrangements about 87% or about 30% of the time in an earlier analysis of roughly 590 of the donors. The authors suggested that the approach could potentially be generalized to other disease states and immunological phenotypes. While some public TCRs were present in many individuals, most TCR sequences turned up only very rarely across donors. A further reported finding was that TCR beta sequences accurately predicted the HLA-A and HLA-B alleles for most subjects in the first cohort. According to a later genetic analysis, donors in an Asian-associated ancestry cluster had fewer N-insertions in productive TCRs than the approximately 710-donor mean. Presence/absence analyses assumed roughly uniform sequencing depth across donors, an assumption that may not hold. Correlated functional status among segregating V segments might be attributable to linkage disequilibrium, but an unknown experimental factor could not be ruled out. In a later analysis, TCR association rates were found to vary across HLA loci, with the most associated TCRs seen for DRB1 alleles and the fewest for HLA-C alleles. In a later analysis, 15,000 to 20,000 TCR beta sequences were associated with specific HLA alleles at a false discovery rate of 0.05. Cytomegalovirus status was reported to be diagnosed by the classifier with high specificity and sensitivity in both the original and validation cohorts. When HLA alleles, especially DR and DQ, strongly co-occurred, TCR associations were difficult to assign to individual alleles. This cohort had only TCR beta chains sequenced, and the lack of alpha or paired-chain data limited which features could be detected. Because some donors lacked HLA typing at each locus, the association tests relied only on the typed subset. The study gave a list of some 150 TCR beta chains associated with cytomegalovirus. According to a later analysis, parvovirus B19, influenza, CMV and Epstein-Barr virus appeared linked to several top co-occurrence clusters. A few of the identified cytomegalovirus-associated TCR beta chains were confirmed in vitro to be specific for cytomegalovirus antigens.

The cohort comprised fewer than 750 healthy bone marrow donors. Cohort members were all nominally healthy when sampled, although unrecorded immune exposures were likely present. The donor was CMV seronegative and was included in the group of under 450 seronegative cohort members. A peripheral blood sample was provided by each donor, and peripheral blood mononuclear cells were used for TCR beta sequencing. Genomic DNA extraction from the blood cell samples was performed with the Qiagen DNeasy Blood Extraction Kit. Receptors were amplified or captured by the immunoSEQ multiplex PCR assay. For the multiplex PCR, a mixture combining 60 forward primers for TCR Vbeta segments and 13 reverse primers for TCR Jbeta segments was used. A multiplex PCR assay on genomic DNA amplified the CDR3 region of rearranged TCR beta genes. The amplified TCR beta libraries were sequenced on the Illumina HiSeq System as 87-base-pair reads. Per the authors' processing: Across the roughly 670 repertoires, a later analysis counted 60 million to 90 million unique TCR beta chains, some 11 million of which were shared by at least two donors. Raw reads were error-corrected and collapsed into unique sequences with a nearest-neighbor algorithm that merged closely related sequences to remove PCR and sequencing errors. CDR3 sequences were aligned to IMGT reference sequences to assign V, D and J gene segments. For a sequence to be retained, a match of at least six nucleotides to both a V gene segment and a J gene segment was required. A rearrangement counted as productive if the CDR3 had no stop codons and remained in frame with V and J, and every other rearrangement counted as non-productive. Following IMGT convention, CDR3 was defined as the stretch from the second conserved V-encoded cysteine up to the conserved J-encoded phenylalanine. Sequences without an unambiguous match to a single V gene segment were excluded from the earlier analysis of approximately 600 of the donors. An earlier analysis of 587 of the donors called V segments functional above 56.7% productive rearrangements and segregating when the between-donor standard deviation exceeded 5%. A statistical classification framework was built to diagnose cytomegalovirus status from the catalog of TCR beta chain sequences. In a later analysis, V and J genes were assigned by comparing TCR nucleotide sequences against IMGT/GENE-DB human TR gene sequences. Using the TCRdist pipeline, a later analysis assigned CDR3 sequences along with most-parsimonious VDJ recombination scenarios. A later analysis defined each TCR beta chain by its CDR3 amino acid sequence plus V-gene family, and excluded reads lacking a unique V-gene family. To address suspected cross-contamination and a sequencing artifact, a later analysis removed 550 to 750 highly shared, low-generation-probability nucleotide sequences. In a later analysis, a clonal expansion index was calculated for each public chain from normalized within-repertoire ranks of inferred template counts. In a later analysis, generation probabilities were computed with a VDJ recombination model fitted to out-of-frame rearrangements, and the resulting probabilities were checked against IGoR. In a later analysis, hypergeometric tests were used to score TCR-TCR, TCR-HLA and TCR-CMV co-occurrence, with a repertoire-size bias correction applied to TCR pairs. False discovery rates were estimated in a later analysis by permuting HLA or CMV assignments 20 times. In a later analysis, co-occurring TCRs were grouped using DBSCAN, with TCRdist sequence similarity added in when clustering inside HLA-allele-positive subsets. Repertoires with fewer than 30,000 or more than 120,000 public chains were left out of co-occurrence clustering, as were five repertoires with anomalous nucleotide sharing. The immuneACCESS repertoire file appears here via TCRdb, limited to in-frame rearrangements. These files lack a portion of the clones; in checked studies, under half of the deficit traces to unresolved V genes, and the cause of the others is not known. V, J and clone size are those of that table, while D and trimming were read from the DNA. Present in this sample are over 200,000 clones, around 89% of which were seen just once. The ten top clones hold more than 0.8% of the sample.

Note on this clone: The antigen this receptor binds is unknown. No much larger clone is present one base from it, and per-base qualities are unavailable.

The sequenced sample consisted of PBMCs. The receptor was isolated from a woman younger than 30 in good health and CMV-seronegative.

CDR3 region: CASSGQQGSMGHEQFF. The DNA reads TGTGCCAGCAGCGGCCAACAGGGATCCATGGGACATGAGCAGTTCTTC. The V and J segments used are TRBV9 and TRBJ2-1, with TRBD1 as a weak D call on 6 bases. Taken from cysteine to phenylalanine, the CDR3 has 16 residues. Only the CDR3 DNA is retained, 48 bases long and in frame from the first base. CDR1 and CDR2, per the germline V gene, are SGDLS and YYNGEE. Deletion took 3 bases off V and 8 bases off J, with a span of 21 bases between the germline ends.